Listed below are T cell receptor beta chains from one sample, sequenced in a study of T cell responses to AZD1222 COVID-19 vaccine. Sequencing was performed with immunoSEQ multiplex PCR; in TCRdb, only in-frame clones are kept and a portion is missing. This sample has 99,000 or so clones, with approximately 86% found just once. The specimen was peripheral blood, collected 28 days after the second dose of the MenACWY control vaccine. These receptors were obtained from an adult who received the MenACWY meningococcal vaccine as a control. CDR3s include the opening cysteine and the closing phenylalanine or tryptophan. The order of the fields is V gene, clone size, J gene, D gene, CDR3 protein, CDR3 DNA. D genes are given only for firm matches. Rows give clone size only sometimes, using once, few, many, or a class for an expanded clone.

>TRBV7-2|NA|TRBJ1-4|NA
CASSQQGIREKLFF
TGTGCCAGCAGCCAACAGGGAATTCGTGAAAAACTGTTTTTT
>TRBV28|NA|TRBJ2-5|TRBD1
CASRLTGGLETQYF
TGTGCCAGCAGGCTGACAGGGGGCTTAGAGACCCAGTACTTC
>TRBV5-1|NA|TRBJ1-2|NA
CASSLESVSGYTF
TGCGCCAGCAGCTTGGAATCCGTCAGTGGCTACACCTTC
>TRBV28|NA|TRBJ2-5|NA
CASSLGQFQETQYF
TGTGCCAGCAGTTTAGGACAGTTCCAAGAGACCCAGTACTTC
>TRBV18|NA|TRBJ1-2|TRBD1
CASFPRDRGLGGYTF
TGTGCCAGCTTCCCCCGGGACAGGGGGCTTGGTGGCTACACCTTC
>TRBV6-6|NA|TRBJ1-5|NA
CASRSNQPQHF
TGTGCCAGCAGGTCCAATCAGCCCCAGCATTTT
>TRBV7-3|NA|TRBJ2-2|NA
CASSPLLGKNTGELFF
TGTGCCAGCAGCCCCTTGTTGGGGAAGAACACCGGGGAGCTGTTTTTT
>TRBV5-6|NA|TRBJ2-3|NA
CASRSGLGGDTQYF
TGTGCCAGCAGATCGGGGCTCGGTGGAGATACGCAGTATTTT
>TRBV5-1|NA|TRBJ2-7|NA
CASSAGTYSYEQYF
TGCGCCAGCAGCGCCGGGACCTACTCCTACGAGCAGTACTTC
>TRBV18|once|TRBJ1-4|NA
CASSPDSTNEKLFF
TGTGCCAGCTCACCGGACTCAACTAATGAAAAACTGTTTTTT
>TRBV7-9|NA|TRBJ2-7|NA
CASSLESSLSSYEQYF
TGTGCCAGCAGCTTAGAATCTTCATTAAGCTCCTACGAGCAGTACTTC